This TCR beta chain was found in a study of T cell responses to AZD1222 COVID-19 vaccine. Study background: Investigators merged groups given second doses at roughly 4 or roughly 12 weeks. Study-wide results and limits: Just a handful of AZD1222 recipients were seropositive at baseline. Spike as a whole was targeted by vaccine-associated CD4 TCRs, dominant at 160-218 and 743-854. Repertoire sampling happened only post peak T cell response.

As concerns this clone: The antigen is unknown.

Profiled with immunoSEQ multiplex PCR; TCRdb holds only in-frame clones, not every one. The sample lists more than 60,000 clones, roughly 85% occurring once. CDR1 SGHRS and CDR2 YFSETQ come from the germline V gene. Trimming stripped 4 bases from V and 0 bases from J, with 5 bases between. The CDR3 consists of 14 residues. The material was peripheral blood, obtained on day 0 of AZD1222 vaccination. This chain links TRBV5-1 with TRBJ2-6; D is ambiguous. This clonotype was sampled from an adult in good health. The CDR3 spells CASSLPSGANVLTF. The CDR3 region has the DNA TGCGCCAGCAGCCTGCCCTCTGGGGCCAACGTCCTGACTTTC. The variable domain in full, with the rest retrieved from reference TRBV5-1 and TRBJ2-6, is KAGVTQTPRYLIKTRGQQVTLSCSPISGHRSVSWYQQTPGQGLQFLFEYFSETQRNKGNFPGRFSGRQFSNSRSEMNVSTLELGDSALYLCASSLPSGANVLTFGAGSRLTVL.